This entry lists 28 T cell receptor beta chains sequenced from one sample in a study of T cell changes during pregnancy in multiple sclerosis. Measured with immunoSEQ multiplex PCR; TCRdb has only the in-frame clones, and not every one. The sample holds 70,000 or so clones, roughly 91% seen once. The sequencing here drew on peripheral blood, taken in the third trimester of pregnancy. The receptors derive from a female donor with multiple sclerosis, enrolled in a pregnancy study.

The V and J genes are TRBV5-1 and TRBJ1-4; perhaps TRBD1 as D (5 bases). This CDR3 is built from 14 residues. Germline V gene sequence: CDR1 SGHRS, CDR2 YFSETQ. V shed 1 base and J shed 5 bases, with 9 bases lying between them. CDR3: CASSLTGANEKLFF. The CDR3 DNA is TGCGCCAGCAGCTTGACAGGAGCAAATGAAAAACTGTTTTTT.

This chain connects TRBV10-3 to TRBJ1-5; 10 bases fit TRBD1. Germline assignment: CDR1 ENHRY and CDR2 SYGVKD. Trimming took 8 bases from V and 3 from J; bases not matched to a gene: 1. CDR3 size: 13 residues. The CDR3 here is CAIGQGVNQPQHF. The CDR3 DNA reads TGTGCCATCGGACAGGGGGTCAATCAGCCCCAGCATTTT.

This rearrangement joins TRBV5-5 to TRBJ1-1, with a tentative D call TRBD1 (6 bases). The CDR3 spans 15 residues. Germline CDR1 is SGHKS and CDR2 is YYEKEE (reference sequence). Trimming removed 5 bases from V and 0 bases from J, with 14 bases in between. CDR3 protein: CASSRRGGMNTEAFF. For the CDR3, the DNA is TGTGCCAGCAGTCGGAGGGGGGGTATGAACACTGAAGCTTTCTTT. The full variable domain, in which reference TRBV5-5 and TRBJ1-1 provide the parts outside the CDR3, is DAGVTQSPTHLIKTRGQQVTLRCSPISGHKSVSWYQQVLGQGPQFIFQYYEKEERGRGNFPDRFSARQFPNYSSELNVNALLLGDSALYLCASSRRGGMNTEAFFGQGTRLTVV.

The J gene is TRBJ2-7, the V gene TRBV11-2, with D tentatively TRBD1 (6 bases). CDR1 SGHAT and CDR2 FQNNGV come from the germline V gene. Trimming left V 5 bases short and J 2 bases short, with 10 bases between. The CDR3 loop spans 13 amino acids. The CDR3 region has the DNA TGTGCCAGCAGCGCGGACAGACCCTACGAGCAGTACTTC. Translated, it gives CASSADRPYEQYF.

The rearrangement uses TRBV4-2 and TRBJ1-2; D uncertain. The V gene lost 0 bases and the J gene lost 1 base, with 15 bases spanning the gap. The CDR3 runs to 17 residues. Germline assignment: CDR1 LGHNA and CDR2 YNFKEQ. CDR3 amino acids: CASSQDLRVYYNYGYTF. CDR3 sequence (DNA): TGTGCCAGCAGCCAAGATTTGAGGGTCTATTATAACTATGGCTACACCTTC.

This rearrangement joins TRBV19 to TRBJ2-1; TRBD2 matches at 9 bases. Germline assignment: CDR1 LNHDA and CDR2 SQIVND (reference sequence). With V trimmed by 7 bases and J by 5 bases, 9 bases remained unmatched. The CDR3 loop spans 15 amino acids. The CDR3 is CASNEGLAVDNEQFF. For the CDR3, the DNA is TGTGCCAGTAACGAGGGACTAGCTGTGGACAATGAGCAGTTCTTC. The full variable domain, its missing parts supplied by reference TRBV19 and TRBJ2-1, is DGGITQSPKYLFRKEGQNVTLSCEQNLNHDAMYWYRQDPGQGLRLIYYSQIVNDFQKGDIAEGYSVSREKKESFPLTVTSAQKNPTAFYLCASNEGLAVDNEQFFGPGTRLTVL.

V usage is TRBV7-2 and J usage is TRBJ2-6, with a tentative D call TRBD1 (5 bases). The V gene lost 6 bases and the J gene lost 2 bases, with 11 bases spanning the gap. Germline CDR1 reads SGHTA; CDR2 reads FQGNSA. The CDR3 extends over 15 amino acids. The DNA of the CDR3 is TGTGCCAGCAGACCTTCAGGGACTGGGGCCAACGTCCTGACTTTC. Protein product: CASRPSGTGANVLTF. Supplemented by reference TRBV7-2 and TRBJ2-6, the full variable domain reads GAGVSQSPSNKVTEKGKDVELRCDPISGHTALYWYRQSLGQGLEFLIYFQGNSAPDKSGLPSDRFSAERTGGSVSTLTIQRTQQEDSAVYLCASRPSGTGANVLTFGAGSRLTVL.

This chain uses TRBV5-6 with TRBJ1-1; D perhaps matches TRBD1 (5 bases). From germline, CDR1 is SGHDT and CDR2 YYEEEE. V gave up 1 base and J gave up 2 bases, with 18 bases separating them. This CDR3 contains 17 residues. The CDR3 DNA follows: TGTGCCAGCAGCTTGTTAGGCAGGCACCAGGGTAACACTGAAGCTTTCTTT. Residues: CASSLLGRHQGNTEAFF. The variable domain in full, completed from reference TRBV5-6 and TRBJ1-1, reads DAGVTQSPTHLIKTRGQQVTLRCSPKSGHDTVSWYQQALGQGPQFIFQYYEEEERQRGNFPDRFSGHQFPNYSSELNVNALLLGDSALYLCASSLLGRHQGNTEAFFGQGTRLTVV.

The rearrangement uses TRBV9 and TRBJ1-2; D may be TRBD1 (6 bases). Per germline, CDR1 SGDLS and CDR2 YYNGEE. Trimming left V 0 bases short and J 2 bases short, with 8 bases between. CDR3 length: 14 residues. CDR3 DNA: TGTGCCAGCAGCGTAGGAACAGGGAACTATGGCTACACCTTC. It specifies CASSVGTGNYGYTF.

DNA of the CDR3: TGTGCCAGTAGTACCGAAGGGGCCCTGAACACTGAAGCTTTCTTT. This encodes CASSTEGALNTEAFF. This chain connects TRBV19 to TRBJ1-1, with D possibly TRBD1 on 5 matching bases. The CDR3 totals 15 residues. Per the germline V gene, CDR1 is LNHDA and CDR2 is SQIVND (reference sequence). The V end lost 4 bases, the J end lost 0 bases, and 12 bases lay between the germline ends. Based on the CDR3 plus reference TRBV19 and TRBJ1-1, the full variable domain is DGGITQSPKYLFRKEGQNVTLSCEQNLNHDAMYWYRQDPGQGLRLIYYSQIVNDFQKGDIAEGYSVSREKKESFPLTVTSAQKNPTAFYLCASSTEGALNTEAFFGQGTRLTVV.

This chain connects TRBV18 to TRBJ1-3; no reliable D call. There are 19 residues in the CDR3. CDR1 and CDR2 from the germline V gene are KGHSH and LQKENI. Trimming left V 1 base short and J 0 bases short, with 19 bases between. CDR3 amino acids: CASSPLPVGGSFSGNTIYF. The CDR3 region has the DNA TGTGCCAGCTCACCACTGCCCGTGGGAGGGTCCTTCTCTGGAAACACCATATATTTT.

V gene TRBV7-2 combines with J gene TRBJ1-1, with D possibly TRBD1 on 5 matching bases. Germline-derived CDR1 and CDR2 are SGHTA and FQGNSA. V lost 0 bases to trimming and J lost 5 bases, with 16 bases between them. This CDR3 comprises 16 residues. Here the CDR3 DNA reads TGTGCCAGCAGCTTAGCAGGGAACATCGGGGGGACTGAAGCTTTCTTT. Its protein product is CASSLAGNIGGTEAFF.

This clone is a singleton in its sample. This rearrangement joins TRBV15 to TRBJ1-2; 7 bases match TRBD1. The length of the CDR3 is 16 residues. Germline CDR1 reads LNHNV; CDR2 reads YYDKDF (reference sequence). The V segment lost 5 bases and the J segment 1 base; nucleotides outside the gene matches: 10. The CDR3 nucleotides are TGTGCCACCAGCGGGATGGACAGGTCGTATAACTATGGCTACACCTTC. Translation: CATSGMDRSYNYGYTF.

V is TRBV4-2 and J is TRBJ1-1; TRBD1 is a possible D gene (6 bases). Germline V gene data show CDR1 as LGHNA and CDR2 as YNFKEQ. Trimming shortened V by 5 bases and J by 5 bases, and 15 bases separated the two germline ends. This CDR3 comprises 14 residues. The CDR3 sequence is CASSSMGQLTEAFF. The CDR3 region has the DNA TGTGCCAGCAGCTCGATGGGACAACTTACTGAAGCTTTCTTT.

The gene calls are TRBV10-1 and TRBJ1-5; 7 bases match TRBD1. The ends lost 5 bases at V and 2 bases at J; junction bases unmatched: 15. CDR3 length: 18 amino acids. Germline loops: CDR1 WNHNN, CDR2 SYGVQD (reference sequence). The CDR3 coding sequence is TGCGCCAGCAGTCTTTTTGCCACAGGGGCCTCTCGCAATCAGCCCCAGCATTTT. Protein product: CASSLFATGASRNQPQHF.

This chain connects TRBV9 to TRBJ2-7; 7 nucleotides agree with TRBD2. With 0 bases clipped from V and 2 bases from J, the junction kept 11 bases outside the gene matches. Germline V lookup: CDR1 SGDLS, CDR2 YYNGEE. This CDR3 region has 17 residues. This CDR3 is CASSVGLAVVSPYEQYF. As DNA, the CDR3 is TGTGCCAGCAGCGTAGGTCTAGCGGTGGTGTCCCCCTACGAGCAGTACTTC.

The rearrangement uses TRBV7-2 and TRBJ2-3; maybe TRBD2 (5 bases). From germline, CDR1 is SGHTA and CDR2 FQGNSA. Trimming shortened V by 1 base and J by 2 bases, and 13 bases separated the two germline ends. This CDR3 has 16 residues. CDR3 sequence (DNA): TGTGCCAGCAGCTTAGTGGCGGCGGGTCACACAGATACGCAGTATTTT. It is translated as CASSLVAAGHTDTQYF.

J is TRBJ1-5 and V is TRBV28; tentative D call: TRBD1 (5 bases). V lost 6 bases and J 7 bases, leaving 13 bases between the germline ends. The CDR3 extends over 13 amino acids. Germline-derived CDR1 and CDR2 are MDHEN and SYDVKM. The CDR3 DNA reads TGTGCCAGCAGCCGTGGACACCGGCAGCCCCAGCATTTT. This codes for CASSRGHRQPQHF.

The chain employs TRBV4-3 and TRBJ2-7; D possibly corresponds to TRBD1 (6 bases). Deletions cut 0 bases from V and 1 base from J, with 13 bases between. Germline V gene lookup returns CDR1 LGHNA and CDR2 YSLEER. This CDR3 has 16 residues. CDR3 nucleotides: TGCGCCAGCAGCCAAGATTATACAGGGTGGTCCTACGAGCAGTACTTC. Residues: CASSQDYTGWSYEQYF.

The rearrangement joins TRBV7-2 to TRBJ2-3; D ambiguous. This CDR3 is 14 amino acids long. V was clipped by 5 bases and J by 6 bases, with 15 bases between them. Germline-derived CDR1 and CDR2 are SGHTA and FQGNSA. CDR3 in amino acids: CASSVGTNIDTQYF. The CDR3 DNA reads TGTGCCAGCAGCGTCGGCACTAACATCGATACGCAGTATTTT.

The CDR3 loop is CASSQTGLLGGELFF. The CDR3 DNA follows: TGTGCCAGCAGCCAAACAGGGTTACTAGGCGGGGAGCTGTTTTTT. The V call is TRBV4-2, the J call TRBJ2-2, with a possible D match to TRBD1 (6 bases). The CDR3 sequence is 15 residues long. V dropped 2 bases and J dropped 7 bases, with 14 bases sitting between them. CDR1 and CDR2 from the germline V gene are LGHNA and YNFKEQ.

CDR3 sequence (DNA): TGTGCCAGCAGCTTAGAATTTCCTGTTCTCTATGGCTACACCTTC. Protein product: CASSLEFPVLYGYTF. The V gene is TRBV11-2, the J gene TRBJ1-2; D not resolved. The V gene lost 0 bases and the J gene lost 4 bases, with 12 bases spanning the gap. Per the germline V gene, CDR1 is SGHAT and CDR2 is FQNNGV. The CDR3 is 15 residues long.

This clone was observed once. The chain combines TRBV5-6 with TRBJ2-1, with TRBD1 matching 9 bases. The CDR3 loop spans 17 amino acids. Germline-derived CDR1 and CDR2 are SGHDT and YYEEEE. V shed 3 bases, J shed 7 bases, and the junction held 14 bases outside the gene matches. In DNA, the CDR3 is TGTGCCAGCAGCTCCCAGCCGGGACAGGGTTTCGAAAATGAGCAGTTCTTC. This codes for CASSSQPGQGFENEQFF.

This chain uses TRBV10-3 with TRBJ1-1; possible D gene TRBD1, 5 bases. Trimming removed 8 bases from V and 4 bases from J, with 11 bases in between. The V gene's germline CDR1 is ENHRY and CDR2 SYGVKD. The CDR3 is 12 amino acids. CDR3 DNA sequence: TGTGCCATCGCCCGGGGGGGCACTGAAGCTTTCTTT. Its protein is CAIARGGTEAFF.

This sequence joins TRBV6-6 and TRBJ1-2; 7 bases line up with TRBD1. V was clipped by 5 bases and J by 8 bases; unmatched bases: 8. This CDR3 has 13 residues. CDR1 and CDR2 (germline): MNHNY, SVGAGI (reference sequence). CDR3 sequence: CASSRTGSGGYTF. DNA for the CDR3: TGTGCCAGCAGTCGGACAGGATCTGGGGGCTACACCTTC.

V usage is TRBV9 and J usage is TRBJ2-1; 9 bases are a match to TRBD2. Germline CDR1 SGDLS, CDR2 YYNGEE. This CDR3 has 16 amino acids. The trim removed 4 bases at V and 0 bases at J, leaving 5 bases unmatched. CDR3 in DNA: TGTGCCAGCAGCCCCCTAGCGGGGTCCTCCTACAATGAGCAGTTCTTC. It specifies CASSPLAGSSYNEQFF.

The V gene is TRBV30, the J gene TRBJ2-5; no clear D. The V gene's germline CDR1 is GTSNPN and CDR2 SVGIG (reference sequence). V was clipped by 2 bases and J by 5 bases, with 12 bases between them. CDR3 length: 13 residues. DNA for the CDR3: TGTGCCTGGAGTAGAAGGATGAGGGAGACCCAGTACTTC. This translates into CAWSRRMRETQYF.

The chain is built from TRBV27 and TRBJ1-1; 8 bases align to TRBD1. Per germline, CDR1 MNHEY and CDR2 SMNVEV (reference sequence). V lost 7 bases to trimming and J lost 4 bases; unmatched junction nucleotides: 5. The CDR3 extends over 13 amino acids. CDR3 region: CASKKQGGTEAFF. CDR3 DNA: TGTGCCAGCAAAAAACAGGGGGGCACTGAAGCTTTCTTT.